The clone carrying this T cell receptor beta chain was detected a few times. The antigen remains unidentified. The data were taken from a study of CD8 T cells in ankylosing spondylitis. Study-wide findings and caveats: Disease-linked clones reportedly showed significant enrichment in matched ankylosing spondylitis synovial fluid. Seven to nine highly homologous variants made up a TCR beta motif that seemed to typify ankylosing spondylitis blood. Earlier studies detected some motif variants in reactive arthritis synovial fluid and blood. Disease-linked clones had a CD8+ phenotype and relatively low frequency in peripheral blood.

Construction of TCR beta libraries was performed using quantitative 5'-RACE with molecular barcodes. TCRdb reanalysed the 5' RACE reads using MiXCR and keeps one entry per CDR3 protein. The repertoire holds around 430,000 distinct CDR3 sequences, with more than 15% as singletons. There are 14 residues in the CDR3. With 0 bases removed from V and 6 bases from J, the gap between germline ends came to 14 bases. Germline V lookup: CDR1 GTSNPN, CDR2 SVGIG (reference sequence). This clonotype originated in a male donor with ankylosing spondylitis. Sequencing used blood, either unsorted or a sorted T cell fraction (not recorded which). The rearrangement joins TRBV30 to TRBJ1-2, with a weak D call TRBD1 (5 bases). The CDR3 spells CAWSVGAREDGYTF. CDR3 sequence (DNA): TGTGCCTGGAGTGTAGGGGCCAGGGAGGATGGCTACACCTTC.